This T cell receptor (beta chain) is drawn from a study of blood T cell repertoires in COVID-19. In the authors' workflow: Using reference gene primer amplification, nucleated cell counts were estimated. Using immunoSEQ multiplex PCR, the repertoire was profiled, and TCRdb retains in-frame clones only, with some absent. The DNA gave D and trimming, while V, J and clone size come from that table. The data contain under 450,000 clones, around four fifths of them singletons. V gave up 3 bases and J gave up 1 base, with 10 bases separating them. There are 15 residues in the CDR3. In germline, CDR1 is SGHTA, CDR2 FQGNSA.

The receptor was derived from a woman aged 45-60 years who had recovered from COVID-19. The sequenced sample consisted of PBMCs or T cells enriched from blood (not recorded which). The chain is built from TRBV7-2 and TRBJ1-5, with D uncertain. The chain's CDR3 is CASSFRGNSNQPQHF. The CDR3 region has the DNA TGTGCCAGCAGCTTTAGAGGTAACAGCAATCAGCCCCAGCATTTT.